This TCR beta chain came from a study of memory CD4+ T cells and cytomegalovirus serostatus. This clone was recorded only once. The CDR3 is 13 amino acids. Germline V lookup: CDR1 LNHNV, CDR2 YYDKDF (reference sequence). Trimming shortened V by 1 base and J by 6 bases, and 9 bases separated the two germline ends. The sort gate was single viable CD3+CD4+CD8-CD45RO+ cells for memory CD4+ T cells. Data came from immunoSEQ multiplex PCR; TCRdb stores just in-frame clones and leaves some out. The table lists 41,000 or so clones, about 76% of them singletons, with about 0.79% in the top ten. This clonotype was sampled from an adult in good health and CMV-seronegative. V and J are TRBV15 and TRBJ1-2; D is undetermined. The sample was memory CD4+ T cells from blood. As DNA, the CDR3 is TGTGCCACCAGCAGAGGCACAGAGCATGGCTACACCTTC. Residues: CATSRGTEHGYTF.